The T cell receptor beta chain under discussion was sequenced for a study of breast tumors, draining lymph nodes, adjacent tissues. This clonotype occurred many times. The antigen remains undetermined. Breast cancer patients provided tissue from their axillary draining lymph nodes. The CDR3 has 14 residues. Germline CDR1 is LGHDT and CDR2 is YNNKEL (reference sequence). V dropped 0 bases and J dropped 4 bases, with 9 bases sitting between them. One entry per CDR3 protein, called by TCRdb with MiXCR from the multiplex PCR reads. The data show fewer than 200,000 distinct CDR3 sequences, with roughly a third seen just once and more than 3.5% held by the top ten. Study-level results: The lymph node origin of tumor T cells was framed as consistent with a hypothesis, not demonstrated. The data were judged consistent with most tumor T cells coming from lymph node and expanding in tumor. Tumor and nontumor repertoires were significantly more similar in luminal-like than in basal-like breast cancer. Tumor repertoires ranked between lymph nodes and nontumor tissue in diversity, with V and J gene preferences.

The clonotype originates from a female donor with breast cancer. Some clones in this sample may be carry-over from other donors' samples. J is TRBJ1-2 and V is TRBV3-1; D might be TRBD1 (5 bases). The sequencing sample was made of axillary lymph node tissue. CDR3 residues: CASSQDQGSYGYTF. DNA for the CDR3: TGTGCCAGCAGCCAAGATCAGGGATCCTATGGCTACACCTTC.